Listed below are T cell receptor beta chains from one sample, sequenced in a study of control samples from healthy donors and cancer patients. Method: immunoSEQ multiplex PCR; TCRdb's copy keeps in-frame clones and lacks some. Among roughly 23,000 clones listed, 65% to 90% were seen once. Sequences were obtained from PBMCs. These receptor sequences come from a man aged 60 to 69 with head and neck cancer. The CDR3 runs from the conserved cysteine through the conserved F or W. Each record gives: V gene, J gene, clone size, CDR3 protein. The size of a clone is reported for some rows only, either as once, few or many, or as a class for expanded clones.

TRBV27	TRBJ2-7	NA	CASSFQGSGSYEQYF
TRBV5-6	TRBJ2-3	few	CASSLDRVGTDTQYF
TRBV30	TRBJ2-7	NA	CAWREAKDYEQYF
TRBV6-2/TRBV6-3	TRBJ1-1	once	CASSYVGGAGNTEAFF
TRBV14	TRBJ2-5	NA	CASSQAGTGGAETQYF
TRBV6-2/TRBV6-3	TRBJ2-7	NA	CASSYGTSGGFAYEQYF
TRBV5-4	TRBJ2-5	NA	CASSFKVRETQYF
TRBV5-4	TRBJ2-2	NA	CASSLTQLTGELFF
TRBV18	TRBJ1-3	NA	CASSPAGEVSGNTIYF
TRBV5-5	TRBJ2-2	NA	CASSLAGVNTGELFF
TRBV7-9	TRBJ2-7	NA	CASSQQTGDWTYEQYF
TRBV4-3	TRBJ2-6	NA	CASSGRAGFSGANVLTF
TRBV11-2	TRBJ1-5	NA	CASSFGGNQPQHF
TRBV3-1/TRBV3-2	TRBJ1-2	NA	CASSLDITMRGYTF
TRBV5-6	TRBJ1-1	few	CASSLGWQGNTEAFF
TRBV30	TRBJ1-1	NA	CAWRGRGDTEAFF
TRBV5-1	TRBJ2-2	NA	CASSSDRGGAGELFF
TRBV4-3	TRBJ2-2	NA	CASSLETGTNTGELFF
TRBV27	TRBJ1-4	NA	CASSLSGTGGEKLFF
TRBV5-1	TRBJ2-3	few	CASSPGVAGHTDTQYF
TRBV28	TRBJ2-1	NA	CASRGTDRGENNEQFF
TRBV6-6	TRBJ1-3	NA	CASSPEDPHETGNTIYF
TRBV6-1	TRBJ2-6	NA	CASSGPETSGANVLTF
TRBV7-2	TRBJ2-1	NA	CASSIGQPLNEQFF